This T cell receptor (beta chain) came from a study of CD8 T cells in Susac syndrome. RNA totalling about 0.45 to 1 ug underwent reverse transcription with random hexamers. TCRdb re-derived calls from the immunoSEQ multiplex PCR reads in MiXCR, one entry per CDR3 protein. The sample includes around 200,000 distinct CDR3 sequences, 95% of them seen just once. Germline V lookup: CDR1 SGHAT, CDR2 FQNNGV. This CDR3 is 13 amino acids long. Trimming removed 2 bases from V and 7 bases from J, with 11 bases in between. This sequence originates from a human donor in good health. The sequencing sample was made of CD4+ T cells from PBMCs. This rearrangement joins TRBV11-2 to TRBJ1-1; D gene uncertain. In DNA form, the CDR3 reads TGTGCCAGCAGCTTAAGTCGCGGGAATGAAGCTTTCTTT. The encoded protein is CASSLSRGNEAFF. Full variable domain (rest looked up from reference TRBV11-2 and TRBJ1-1): EAGVAQSPRYKIIEKRQSVAFWCNPISGHATLYWYQQILGQGPKLLIQFQNNGVVDDSQLPKDRFSAERLKGVDSTLKIQPAKLEDSAVYLCASSLSRGNEAFFGQGTRLTVV.